This T cell receptor beta chain was sequenced in a study of blood T cells in healthy people across ages. This clonotype was counted a few times. Its antigen is still unknown. Regarding the study as a whole: A roughly linear age-dependent decrease characterized TCR beta diversity per million T cells.

The authors ran a second PCR of roughly 6 to 12 cycles using a sample-barcoded 5' primer and a J-beta primer mix. Every cDNA molecule bore a tag from a template-switch adaptor containing 12 random nucleotides. One entry per CDR3 protein results from TCRdb running MiXCR on the 5' RACE reads. The sample yields 800,000 to 1,000,000 distinct CDR3 sequences, under 50% seen once. The germline CDR1 and CDR2 sequences are SQVTM and ANQGSEA. This CDR3 is built from 14 residues. Trimming cost V 2 bases and J 1 base, with 10 bases left between them. Sequenced material: blood. This receptor was obtained from a man aged 25 to 45 in good health. The rearrangement joins TRBV29-1 to TRBJ2-3, with D hard to call. CDR3 sequence: CSVEIWMGTDTQYF. In DNA, the CDR3 is TGCAGCGTTGAAATATGGATGGGCACAGATACGCAGTATTTT.